A single sample is the source of the 21 T cell receptor beta chains below, sequenced in a study of human T cells and chemical hapten exposure. A single record per CDR3 protein comes from TCRdb applying MiXCR to the RACE reads. This sample has tens of thousands of distinct CDR3 sequences, with around 9.4% found just once. This sample's time point: patch test 2, 6 weeks after DPC sensitization. This sample's treatment: therapeutic diphenylcyclopropenone sensitization with weekly scalp DPC. Sequenced material: whole blood, taken in connection with sensitization to the hapten diphenylcyclopropenone (DPC). These receptors came from a woman in her 50s with alopecia areata. Some clones in this sample may be carry-over from other donors' samples.

In this sample, this clonotype turned up many times. V gene TRBV2 combines with J gene TRBJ1-2; 9 nucleotides align to TRBD1. V lost 11 bases, J lost 8 bases, and 9 bases stayed unmatched. This CDR3 region has 12 residues. The germline V gene has CDR1 SNHLY and CDR2 FYNNEI. The CDR3 nucleotides are TGTGCCGGCGGACAGGGGAGAAGCGGCTACACCTTC. It translates to CAGGQGRSGYTF.

CDR3 residues: CSGGTASEAFF. CDR3 nucleotides: TGCAGCGGGGGGACAGCTAGTGAAGCTTTCTTT. The gene calls are TRBV29-1 and TRBJ1-1; 7 nucleotides match TRBD1. Looked up from germline, CDR1 is SQVTM and CDR2 is ANQGSEA. V lost 7 bases, J lost 7 bases, and 6 bases stayed unmatched. CDR3 length equals 11 residues.

The V gene is TRBV28, the J gene TRBJ2-6; D perhaps matches TRBD2 (5 bases). Per the germline V gene, CDR1 is MDHEN and CDR2 is SYDVKM. The CDR3 spans 13 residues. V lost 7 bases, J lost 2 bases, and 6 bases lay in between. Written as DNA, the CDR3 is TGTGCCAGCACCGGGGCTGGGGCCAACGTCCTGACTTTC. The encoded protein is CASTGAGANVLTF.

The chain couples TRBV27 to TRBJ2-7; TRBD2 is a possible D gene (5 bases). The CDR3 loop spans 13 amino acids. Per germline, CDR1 MNHEY and CDR2 SMNVEV (reference sequence). The V gene lost 5 bases and the J gene lost 3 bases, with 11 bases spanning the gap. CDR3 protein: CASSPRVDYEQYF. In nucleotides, the CDR3 is TGTGCCAGCAGTCCGCGGGTTGACTACGAGCAGTACTTC.

The V call is TRBV4-3, the J call TRBJ2-1; 8 nucleotides align to TRBD1. The trim removed 4 bases at V and 0 bases at J, leaving 8 bases unmatched. The CDR3 totals 17 residues. Germline V gene data show CDR1 as LGHNA and CDR2 as YSLEER. CDR3 DNA sequence: TGCGCCAGCAGCCCGAGACAGGGGCCGGGCTCCTACAATGAGCAGTTCTTC. The encoded protein is CASSPRQGPGSYNEQFF.

This clonotype was found many times. The CDR3 coding sequence is TGTGCCAGCTCCCCTGGACTAGCGGTTCTTGTCTTTCAGTTCTTC. Its translation: CASSPGLAVLVFQFF. The chain links TRBV18 to TRBJ2-1; 10 bases are shared with TRBD2. V was pared by 6 bases and J by 13 bases, with 15 bases of the junction left unmatched. This CDR3 contains 15 residues. CDR1 is KGHSH, CDR2 LQKENI, per germline.

In this sample, this clonotype turned up many times. The chain's CDR3 is CASSQSGTSGDTQYF. CDR3 DNA sequence: TGTGCCAGCAGCCAGTCCGGGACTAGCGGAGATACGCAGTATTTT. This chain joins TRBV4-2 and TRBJ2-3; 11 bases match TRBD2. Germline V gives CDR1 LGHNA, CDR2 YNFKEQ. The CDR3 loop spans 15 amino acids. V gave up 3 bases and J gave up 5 bases; unmatched junction bases: 4.

This clonotype was seen more than once but under ten times. The V and J genes are TRBV20-1 and TRBJ2-3; D is perhaps TRBD1 (5 bases). V shed 2 bases and J shed 3 bases, with 9 bases lying between them. This CDR3 is built from 13 residues. CDR1 and CDR2 (germline): DFQATT, SNEGSKA (reference sequence). This chain's CDR3 is CSARQGWTDTQYF. The CDR3 nucleotides are TGCAGTGCTAGACAGGGATGGACAGATACGCAGTATTTT.

This clonotype came up a few times. The chain links TRBV11-1 to TRBJ2-1; the D gene is possibly TRBD2 (6 bases). The CDR3 loop spans 14 amino acids. The ends were cut back, 3 bases at V and 3 bases at J, with 9 bases in the middle. The V gene's germline CDR1 is SGHAT and CDR2 FQDESV (reference sequence). The CDR3 DNA reads as TGTGCCAGCAGCTTCGGGCGGGACTACAATGAGCAGTTCTTC. This codes for CASSFGRDYNEQFF.

The chain carries TRBV10-2 and TRBJ2-2; D gene ambiguous. Germline CDR1 is WSHSY and CDR2 is SAAADI. The CDR3 totals 12 residues. V was shortened by 5 bases and J by 4 bases, with 5 bases between the two germline ends. CDR3 sequence (DNA): TGCGCCAGCAGTCGAGCCACCGGGGAGCTGTTTTTT. Translation: CASSRATGELFF.

CDR3 sequence reads: CASSSTGGSGEQYF. The CDR3 region has the DNA TGCGCCAGCAGCTCGACAGGGGGCTCCGGCGAGCAGTACTTC. This rearrangement joins TRBV5-1 to TRBJ2-7; 10 bases are a match to TRBD1. V was clipped by 3 bases and J by 6 bases; unmatched bases: 6. The CDR3 is made up of 14 amino acids. Germline CDR1 and CDR2: SGHRS and YFSETQ.

The table lists this clonotype with many counts. J is TRBJ1-5 and V is TRBV2; D ambiguous. V lost 7 bases to trimming and J lost 0 bases, with 10 bases between them. The germline V gene encodes CDR1 SNHLY and CDR2 FYNNEI. There are 14 residues in the CDR3. The CDR3 region is CASTREASNQPQHF. The CDR3 DNA follows: TGTGCCAGCACCCGGGAAGCTAGCAATCAGCCCCAGCATTTT.

This clonotype showed up many times. The genes are TRBV27 and TRBJ1-1; maybe TRBD1 (5 bases). This CDR3 has 13 amino acids. V lost 6 bases to trimming and J lost 8 bases, with 16 bases between them. Per germline, CDR1 MNHEY and CDR2 SMNVEV (reference sequence). This CDR3 is CASRRDDGWEAFF. The CDR3 bases are TGTGCCAGCAGAAGGGACGATGGATGGGAAGCTTTCTTT.

This clonotype was found a few times. The chain couples TRBV20-1 to TRBJ2-3; 7 bases are shared with TRBD1. J was trimmed by 4 bases and V by 3 bases; bases with no gene match: 10. In germline, CDR1 is DFQATT, CDR2 SNEGSKA (reference sequence). The CDR3 covers 15 residues. The CDR3 protein is CSARGQHRSADTQYF. In DNA, the CDR3 is TGCAGTGCTAGGGGACAGCATCGTTCGGCAGATACGCAGTATTTT.

The chain employs TRBV28 and TRBJ1-1; D uncertain. The V end was cut by 2 bases, the J end by 1 base, with 8 bases between. The CDR3 covers 14 residues. CDR1 is MDHEN and CDR2 is SYDVKM in the germline V gene. CDR3 sequence (DNA): TGTGCCAGCAGTTTAGGGCATTCGAACACTGAAGCTTTCTTT. Protein: CASSLGHSNTEAFF.

The V gene is TRBV11-2, the J gene TRBJ2-2; unclear D gene. The CDR3 consists of 12 residues. The germline gives CDR1 SGHAT, CDR2 FQNNGV. V was pared by 2 bases and J by 5 bases, with 3 bases between. In DNA, the CDR3 is TGTGCCAGCAGCTTACAGACCGGGGAGCTGTTTTTT. This translates into CASSLQTGELFF.

Only a few counts were recorded for this clonotype. The V gene is TRBV6-6, the J gene TRBJ1-6, with 7 nucleotides matching TRBD1. Germline CDR1 is MNHNY and CDR2 is SVGAGI (reference sequence). The CDR3 runs to 19 residues. The J segment lost 0 bases and the V segment lost 6 bases, leaving 14 bases of the junction unmatched. CDR3 amino acids: CASSKRTGTISSYNSPLHF. CDR3 coding DNA: TGTGCCAGCAGCAAGAGGACAGGCACGATAAGCTCCTATAATTCACCCCTCCACTTT.

This clonotype was counted a few times. The chain employs TRBV6-2 or TRBV6-3 and TRBJ1-2, with D hard to call. Deletions cut 2 bases from V and 4 bases from J, with 8 bases between. The germline gives CDR1 MNHEY, CDR2 SVGEGT. This CDR3 spans 13 amino acids. The CDR3 reads CASSYGRAYGYTF. CDR3 bases: TGTGCCAGCAGTTACGGCCGGGCCTATGGCTACACCTTC.

The chain combines TRBV5-5 with TRBJ1-1; D unresolved. CDR3 size: 12 residues. V lost 2 bases to trimming and J lost 11 bases, with 13 bases between them. The germline CDR1 and CDR2 sequences are SGHKS and YYEKEE (reference sequence). CDR3 DNA: TGTGCCAGCAGCTTAGTGGGGTTTGGGGCTTTCTTT. This translates into CASSLVGFGAFF.

In this sample, this clonotype turned up many times. This rearrangement joins TRBV3-1 to TRBJ1-5; 10 positions agree with TRBD1. The CDR3 runs 15 residues. Germline V gene data show CDR1 as LGHDT and CDR2 as YNNKEL (reference sequence). The V and J ends lost 3 bases and 7 bases, in that order; junction bases with no gene match: 6. The CDR3 nucleotides are TGTGCCAGCAGCCAGGGGGGACAGGGGAAACAGCCCCAGCATTTT. Translating gives CASSQGGQGKQPQHF.

This clonotype was detected ten times or more. V usage is TRBV7-2 and J usage is TRBJ2-3; D not certain. Germline values: CDR1 SGHTA, CDR2 FQGNSA. The ends were cut back, 1 base at V and 8 bases at J, with 7 bases in the middle. The CDR3 is 12 residues long. CDR3 DNA: TGTGCCAGCAGCTTAGAACGCGTTACGCAGTATTTT. Its translation is CASSLERVTQYF.